These 26 T cell receptor beta chains originate from one sample sequenced in a study of post-analysis software for immune sequencing data. No antigen is known for these receptors. Regarding the study as a whole: Compared with controls, patients had more of about five TRBV segments, including TRBV5-6, TRBV5-1 and TRBV20-1.

Unique molecular identifiers were present in the TCR beta cDNA libraries. TCRdb reprocessed the PCR reads via MiXCR and lists one record per CDR3 protein. The data contain 700,000 to 800,000 distinct CDR3 sequences, 25% to 30% of them seen just once; the ten biggest clones take up around 0.56%. Sequenced sample: blood. The source is a girl between 5 and 17 years old with multiple sclerosis.

The chain carries TRBV4-1 and TRBJ2-1, with a tentative D call TRBD2 (6 bases). Germline V gene data show CDR1 as MGHRA and CDR2 as YSYEKL. Trimming took 0 bases from V and 4 from J, leaving 13 bases between them. The length of the CDR3 is 16 residues. CDR3 residues: CASSQEPAGGYNEQFF. CDR3 nucleotide sequence: TGCGCCAGCAGCCAAGAACCAGCGGGCGGATACAATGAGCAGTTCTTC.

In its sample, this clonotype was seen a few times. This chain links TRBV20-1 with TRBJ1-2; 7 bases match TRBD1. Germline loops: CDR1 DFQATT, CDR2 SNEGSKA (reference sequence). V was clipped by 3 bases and J by 1 base; unmatched bases: 5. The CDR3 covers 14 residues. CDR3 nucleotide sequence: TGCAGTGCTAGGGGGACAGCGATTAACTATGGCTACACCTTC. Its protein is CSARGTAINYGYTF.

This clonotype was picked up a small number of times. This chain connects TRBV5-1 to TRBJ2-7; 8 nucleotides agree with TRBD2. CDR1 SGHRS and CDR2 YFSETQ come from the germline V gene. This CDR3 spans 17 amino acids. Trimming at V came to 2 bases and at J to 6 bases, leaving 16 bases not matched to a gene. The chain's CDR3 is CASSLPTGTSRIGEQYF. DNA for the CDR3: TGCGCCAGCAGCTTACCGACCGGGACTAGTCGGATTGGCGAGCAGTACTTC. Variable domain in full (rest from reference TRBV5-1 and TRBJ2-7): KAGVTQTPRYLIKTRGQQVTLSCSPISGHRSVSWYQQTPGQGLQFLFEYFSETQRNKGNFPGRFSGRQFSNSRSEMNVSTLELGDSALYLCASSLPTGTSRIGEQYFGPGTRLTVT.

This sequence joins TRBV12-3 or TRBV12-4 and TRBJ1-6; TRBD1 agrees at 9 bases. V shed 5 bases, J shed 8 bases, and the junction held 7 bases outside the gene matches. This CDR3 contains 15 residues. The CDR3 here is CASSAQGARDSPLHF. DNA for the CDR3: TGTGCCAGCAGTGCACAGGGGGCGAGGGATTCACCCCTCCACTTT.

In its sample, this clonotype was seen a few times. The chain employs TRBV20-1 and TRBJ2-5; D is possibly TRBD1 (6 bases). The closer fit of TRBJ2-7 to the DNA end suggests the J call may be wrong. This CDR3 contains 14 residues. Germline loops: CDR1 DFQATT, CDR2 SNEGSKA (reference sequence). As DNA, the CDR3 is TGCAGTGCTAGTTTTTTAGCCAGGGGAAGCGAGCAGTACTTC. Encoded protein: CSASFLARGSEQYF.

This CDR3 is CASSSEGQGTGYTF. The DNA for the CDR3 is TGTGCCAGCAGCTCGGAGGGACAGGGCACTGGTTACACCTTC. The chain employs TRBV7-9 and TRBJ1-2; 9 nucleotides match TRBD1. The V segment lost 4 bases and the J segment 11 bases; nucleotides outside the gene matches: 11. The CDR3 contains 14 residues. Per germline, CDR1 SEHNR and CDR2 FQNEAQ (reference sequence).

V and J are TRBV20-1 and TRBJ2-7; the D call may be TRBD1 or TRBD2 (5 bases each). The CDR3 totals 16 residues. The V end lost 1 base, the J end lost 1 base, and 17 bases lay between the germline ends. Germline values: CDR1 DFQATT, CDR2 SNEGSKA (reference sequence). Written as DNA, the CDR3 is TGCAGTGCTAGAGGGGCCCGGGACGGCCGATCCTACGAGCAGTACTTC. This codes for CSARGARDGRSYEQYF.

The V and J genes are TRBV7-2 and TRBJ2-1, with D possibly being TRBD2 (7 bases). CDR1 and CDR2 from the germline V gene are SGHTA and FQGNSA. This CDR3 has 15 amino acids. Trimming shortened V by 7 bases and J by 5 bases, and 18 bases separated the two germline ends. CDR3 sequence reads: CASNFSAGHNNEQFF. The CDR3, as DNA: TGTGCCAGCAACTTCTCAGCGGGACACAACAATGAGCAGTTCTTC.

This clonotype was observed many times. The rearrangement joins TRBV6-6 to TRBJ2-1; TRBD1 matches at 7 bases. The V and J ends lost 8 bases and 1 base, in that order; junction bases with no gene match: 8. CDR3 length equals 15 residues. Germline V gene lookup returns CDR1 MNHNY and CDR2 SVGAGI (reference sequence). The CDR3 is CASGLTGPSYNEQFF. CDR3 nucleotides: TGTGCCAGCGGGCTGACAGGGCCGTCCTACAATGAGCAGTTCTTC.

V gene TRBV5-1 combines with J gene TRBJ2-5; TRBD2 might be the D (7 bases). With the DNA end fitting TRBJ2-7 better, the J assignment may be wrong. The CDR3 covers 14 residues. Germline V lookup: CDR1 SGHRS, CDR2 YFSETQ. The CDR3 DNA reads TGCGCCAGCAGCTTGAAGGGGGGGGGCCACGAGCAGTACTTC. This gives the protein CASSLKGGGHEQYF.

This clonotype was observed a handful of times. V is TRBV20-1 and J is TRBJ2-1, with unresolved D. Trimming shortened V by 6 bases and J by 10 bases, and 10 bases separated the two germline ends. Germline V gives CDR1 DFQATT, CDR2 SNEGSKA (reference sequence). The CDR3 totals 10 residues. CDR3 DNA: TGCAGTGCCTGGACGGCGGAGCAGTTCTTC. This codes for CSAWTAEQFF.

The genes are TRBV20-1 and TRBJ1-1; D is possibly TRBD1 (5 bases). The CDR3 sequence is 14 residues long. V lost 1 base to trimming and J lost 3 bases, with 12 bases between them. Germline CDR1 DFQATT, CDR2 SNEGSKA (reference sequence). This CDR3 reads CSARGAGFHTEAFF. CDR3 nucleotide sequence: TGCAGTGCTAGAGGGGCAGGGTTTCACACTGAAGCTTTCTTT.

The chain couples TRBV20-1 to TRBJ1-2; weak D call: TRBD1 (5 bases). Looked up from germline, CDR1 is DFQATT and CDR2 is SNEGSKA (reference sequence). This CDR3 has 13 amino acids. V lost 0 bases, J lost 4 bases, and 9 bases lay in between. This chain's CDR3 is CSARDPGGYGYTF. The DNA for the CDR3 is TGCAGTGCTAGAGATCCGGGGGGCTATGGCTACACCTTC.

The V call is TRBV20-1, the J call TRBJ2-7, with D possibly TRBD1 on 6 matching bases. Deletions cut 2 bases from V and 2 bases from J, with 10 bases between. CDR3 size: 13 residues. The germline V gene has CDR1 DFQATT and CDR2 SNEGSKA (reference sequence). CDR3 bases: TGCAGTGCTAGACGGGACATAACCTACGAGCAGTACTTC. Translated, it gives CSARRDITYEQYF.

On this clonotype: With a much larger clone just one base away, this may be a read error. CDR3 amino acids: CANSPFPGLTEAFF. The CDR3 DNA follows: TGTGCCAACTCACCATTTCCAGGGCTCACTGAAGCTTTCTTT. This chain uses TRBV18 with TRBJ1-1, with a tentative D call TRBD1 (5 bases). The CDR3 is 14 amino acids. Germline V gives CDR1 KGHSH, CDR2 LQKENI.

The chain joins TRBV5-1 to TRBJ1-4; D is unclear. Germline lookup yields CDR1 SGHRS and CDR2 YFSETQ. The CDR3 is made up of 15 amino acids. V lost 5 bases and J 8 bases, leaving 19 bases between the germline ends. CDR3 sequence (DNA): TGCGCCAGCAGGGACGGACGGCCCCGAGGAGAAAAACTGTTTTTT. It yields the protein CASRDGRPRGEKLFF.

This clonotype was picked up a small number of times. The V call is TRBV25-1, the J call TRBJ1-6, with 10 bases lining up with TRBD1. The CDR3 spans 17 residues. V lost 0 bases, J lost 7 bases, and 6 bases stayed unmatched. Germline CDR1 is MGHDK and CDR2 is SYGVNS. The CDR3 loop is CASSEYRGTGDNSPLHF. The CDR3 region has the DNA TGTGCCAGCAGTGAATATCGCGGGACAGGGGACAATTCACCCCTCCACTTT.

This sequence joins TRBV6-5 and TRBJ2-5; no reliable D call. The CDR3 has 14 residues. Looked up from germline, CDR1 is MNHEY and CDR2 is SVGAGI. V was pared by 6 bases and J by 7 bases, with 18 bases between. CDR3 amino acids: CASSLTPTLGTQYF. DNA for the CDR3: TGTGCCAGCAGCCTTACCCCCACGTTGGGGACCCAGTACTTC.

The chain recombines TRBV2 with TRBJ2-1, with a weak D call TRBD2 (6 bases). Deletions cut 6 bases from V and 0 bases from J, with 9 bases between. The CDR3 totals 14 residues. Germline assignment: CDR1 SNHLY and CDR2 FYNNEI. CDR3 sequence (DNA): TGTGCCAGCAGGGAGGGCTACTCCTACAATGAGCAGTTCTTC. It translates to CASREGYSYNEQFF.

The chain uses TRBV18 and TRBJ1-1; a weak D match, TRBD1 (6 bases). Germline V CDR1 and CDR2: KGHSH, LQKENI. The germline V and J ends were trimmed by 0 bases and 3 bases, with 11 bases remaining between them. There are 15 residues in the CDR3. The CDR3 DNA is TGTGCCAGCTCACCACCCGCCAGGGGTGACACTGAAGCTTTCTTT. It translates to CASSPPARGDTEAFF.

A few counts support this clonotype. The J gene is TRBJ2-3, the V gene TRBV29-1, with 9 positions matching TRBD1. This CDR3 is 15 amino acids long. V was clipped by 2 bases and J by 4 bases; unmatched bases: 7. The germline V gene has CDR1 SQVTM and CDR2 ANQGSEA. DNA of the CDR3: TGCAGCGTTGAAAGGACAGGGGATCGGGCAGATACGCAGTATTTT. Protein sequence: CSVERTGDRADTQYF.

This clonotype has a handful of counts. The chain employs TRBV24-1 and TRBJ2-3, with no clear D. Per germline, CDR1 KGHDR and CDR2 SFDVKD. The CDR3 length is 13 residues. V lost 4 bases, J lost 10 bases, and 14 bases lay in between. This CDR3 reads CATSDPTRSAQYF. The CDR3 DNA is TGTGCCACCAGTGACCCGACCCGGTCGGCGCAGTATTTT.

This clonotype appeared many times. The J gene is TRBJ1-2, the V gene TRBV10-3; D is unclear. CDR1 is ENHRY, CDR2 SYGVKD, per germline. Trimming cost V 10 bases and J 3 bases, with 18 bases left between them. The CDR3 runs to 14 residues. The CDR3 region is CATNLEAPYYGYTF. CDR3 bases: TGTGCCACTAACTTAGAGGCCCCATACTATGGCTACACCTTC.

Details on this clonotype: An end of the junction differs from the germline gene, which may be a read error. This rearrangement joins TRBV20-1 to TRBJ2-7; possible D gene TRBD2, 5 bases. The CDR3 has 13 amino acids. From germline, CDR1 is DFQATT and CDR2 SNEGSKA (reference sequence). The CDR3 is CSVRATSSYGQYF. The CDR3 nucleotides read TGCAGTGTACGGGCCACATCTAGCTACGGGCAGTACTTC.

The chain combines TRBV29-1 with TRBJ2-1; 8 bases match TRBD1. The CDR3 totals 14 residues. Germline CDR1 SQVTM, CDR2 ANQGSEA. V lost 7 bases and J lost 5; bases outside the gene matches: 10. The CDR3 DNA is TGCAGCGCAGGCCGGGACAGGCTCAACAATGAGCAGTTCTTC. Translated: CSAGRDRLNNEQFF.

The chain is built from TRBV5-1 and TRBJ2-1, with D perhaps TRBD1 (5 bases). The CDR3 length is 14 residues. V lost 3 bases, J lost 6 bases, and 13 bases lay in between. Germline CDR1 reads SGHRS; CDR2 reads YFSETQ. The CDR3 spells CASSSPTGPNEQFF. The CDR3 DNA follows: TGCGCCAGCAGCTCCCCCACAGGCCCCAATGAGCAGTTCTTC.